This T cell receptor (beta chain) derives from a study of beta chain features in type 1 diabetes. Study-level points and caveats: Any HLA-type effect on TCRB rearrangement remained unresolved here. TCRB CDR3s were moderately but significantly shorter in Type 1 diabetes patients in all four CD4+ subsets. Insertion counts at VDJ junctions were lower in type 1 diabetes patients, who also showed more deletions there.

In this sample, this clone turned up a few times. Antigen specificity is unknown. CDR3 length: 13 amino acids. Germline-derived CDR1 and CDR2 are SGHRS and YFSETQ. With 1 base clipped from V and 5 bases from J, the junction kept 1 base outside the gene matches. A CD45RO/CCR7/CD25/CD127/CD95/CD27 panel sorted naive, central memory, regulatory and stem cell-like memory CD4+ cells. Isolated RNA was reverse transcribed in full, so expressed TCRB transcripts were sequenced. The assay was immunoSEQ multiplex PCR, and TCRdb's table has in-frame clones only and misses some. The sample holds approximately 400,000 clones; over 12% are singletons and the top ten take approximately 0.02%.

The material sequenced was naive CD4+ T cells from blood. The sequence was obtained from a woman aged 18-29 years in good health. The chain uses TRBV5-1 and TRBJ2-5; the match to TRBD2 covers 8 bases. The CDR3 sequence: CASSLSGGETQYF. The CDR3 region has the DNA TGCGCCAGCAGCTTGTCGGGAGGGGAGACCCAGTACTTC.